This T cell receptor beta chain was retrieved from a study of blood T cell repertoires in COVID-19. Study at large: There were acute and convalescent COVID-19 samples, and they came from the United States, Italy and Spain. Nucleic acid was either cDNA or gDNA, and it came from T cells, B-cell-depleted T cells, or PBMCs.

This clone has just one count. Study processing details: Amplification of reference gene primers was used by the study to estimate nucleated cell counts. Profiled with immunoSEQ multiplex PCR; TCRdb holds only in-frame clones, not every one. V, J and clone size derive from that table, while D and trimming were established from the DNA sequence. This table holds tens of thousands of clones, about four fifths found once. Sequencing input: peripheral blood. The sequence was collected from a human donor in a cohort sampled during active COVID-19.

CDR3 in amino acids: CASSQVGQYYYEQYF. The DNA for the CDR3 is TGTGCCAGCAGCCAAGTGGGACAGTATTACTACGAGCAGTACTTC. This sequence joins TRBV14 and TRBJ2-7, with 7 bases identical to TRBD1. Per the germline V gene, CDR1 is SGHDN and CDR2 is FVKESK. J gave up 3 bases and V 1 base, and 6 bases lay outside the gene matches. This CDR3 comprises 15 residues.